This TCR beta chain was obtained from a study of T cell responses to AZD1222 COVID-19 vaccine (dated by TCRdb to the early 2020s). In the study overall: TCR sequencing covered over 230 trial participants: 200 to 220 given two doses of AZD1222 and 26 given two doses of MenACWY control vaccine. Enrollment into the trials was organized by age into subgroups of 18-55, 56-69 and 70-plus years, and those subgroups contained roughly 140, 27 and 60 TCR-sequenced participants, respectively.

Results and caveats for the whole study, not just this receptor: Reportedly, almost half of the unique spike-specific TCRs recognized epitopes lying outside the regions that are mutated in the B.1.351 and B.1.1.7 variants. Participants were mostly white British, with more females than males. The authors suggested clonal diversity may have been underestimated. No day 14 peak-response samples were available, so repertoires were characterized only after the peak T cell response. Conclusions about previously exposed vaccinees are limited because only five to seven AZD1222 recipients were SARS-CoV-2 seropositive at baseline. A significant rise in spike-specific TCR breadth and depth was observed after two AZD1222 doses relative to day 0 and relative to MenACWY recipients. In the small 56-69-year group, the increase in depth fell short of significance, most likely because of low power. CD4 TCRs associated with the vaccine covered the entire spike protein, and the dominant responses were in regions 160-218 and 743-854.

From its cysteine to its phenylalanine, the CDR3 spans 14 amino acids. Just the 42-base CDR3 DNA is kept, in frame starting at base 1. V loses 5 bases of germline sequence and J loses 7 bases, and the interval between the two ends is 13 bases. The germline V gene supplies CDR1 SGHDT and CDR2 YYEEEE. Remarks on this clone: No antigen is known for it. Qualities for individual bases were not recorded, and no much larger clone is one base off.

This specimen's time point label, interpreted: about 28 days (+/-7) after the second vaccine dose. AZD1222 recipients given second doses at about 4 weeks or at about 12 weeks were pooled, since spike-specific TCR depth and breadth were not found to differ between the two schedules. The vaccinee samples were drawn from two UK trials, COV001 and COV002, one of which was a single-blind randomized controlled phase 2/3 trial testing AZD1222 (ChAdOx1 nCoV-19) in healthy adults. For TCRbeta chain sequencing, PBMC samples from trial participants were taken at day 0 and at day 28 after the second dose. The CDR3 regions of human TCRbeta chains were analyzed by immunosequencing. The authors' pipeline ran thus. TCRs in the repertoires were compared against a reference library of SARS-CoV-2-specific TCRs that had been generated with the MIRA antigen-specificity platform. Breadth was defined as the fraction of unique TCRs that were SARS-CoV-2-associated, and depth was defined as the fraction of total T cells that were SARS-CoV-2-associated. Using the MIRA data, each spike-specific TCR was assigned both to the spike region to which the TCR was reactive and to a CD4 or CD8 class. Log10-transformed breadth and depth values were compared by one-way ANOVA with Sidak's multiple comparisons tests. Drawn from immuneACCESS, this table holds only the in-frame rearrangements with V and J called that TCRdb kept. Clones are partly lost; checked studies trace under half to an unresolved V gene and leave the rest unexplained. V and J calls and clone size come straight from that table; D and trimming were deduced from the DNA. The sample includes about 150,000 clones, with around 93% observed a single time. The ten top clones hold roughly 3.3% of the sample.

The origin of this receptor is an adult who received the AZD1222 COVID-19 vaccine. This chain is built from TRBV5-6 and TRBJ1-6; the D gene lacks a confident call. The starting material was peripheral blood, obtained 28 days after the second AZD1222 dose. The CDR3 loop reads CASRYRAPNSPLHF. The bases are TGTGCCAGCAGATACCGGGCACCAAATTCACCCCTCCACTTT.